Following are 32 T cell receptor beta chains from one sample sequenced in a study of shared clonotypes between healthy human individuals. Clones were sequenced by immunoSEQ multiplex PCR, and TCRdb holds only the in-frame ones, with some missing. The profile shows about 2.2 million clones, 90% to 95% of them singletons. In the naive CD8 group, cells lacked CD45RO and were positively selected for CCR7, so terminally differentiated effector memory CD45RA+ cells were left out. Sequenced material: naive CD8+ T cells from PBMCs. Receptors originate from a young man in good health. Some clones in this sample may be carry-over from other donors' samples.

This chain connects TRBV4-2 to TRBJ2-7, with D hard to call. Germline V CDR1 and CDR2: LGHNA, YNFKEQ. Trimming pared 2 bases from V and 3 bases from J, leaving 14 bases between. The CDR3 has 15 residues. Here the CDR3 reads CASSQPGDTGYEQYF. In DNA form, the CDR3 reads TGTGCCAGCAGCCAACCCGGAGACACGGGCTACGAGCAGTACTTC.

CDR3 DNA sequence: TGCGCCAGCAGCCAGTGGGACACAACCTACGAGCAGTACTTC. It specifies CASSQWDTTYEQYF. V is TRBV4-1 and J is TRBJ2-7; tentatively, D is TRBD1 (6 bases). The CDR3 spans 14 residues. Germline loops: CDR1 MGHRA, CDR2 YSYEKL. With 3 bases removed from V and 2 bases from J, the gap between germline ends came to 11 bases.

This clone was observed a single time. This rearrangement joins TRBV7-2 to TRBJ1-1, with D possibly being TRBD1 (5 bases). The CDR3 extends over 15 amino acids. V shed 1 base and J shed 0 bases, with 9 bases lying between them. Looked up from germline, CDR1 is SGHTA and CDR2 is FQGNSA. Here the CDR3 DNA reads TGTGCCAGCAGCTTAGGGGGCGGCTTGAACACTGAAGCTTTCTTT. Translating gives CASSLGGGLNTEAFF.

The rearrangement uses TRBV7-9 and TRBJ2-1; a weak D match, TRBD2 (6 bases). The CDR3 sequence is 15 residues long. Trimming left V 4 bases short and J 7 bases short, with 17 bases between. CDR1 is SEHNR, CDR2 FQNEAQ, per germline (reference sequence). CDR3: CASSSPGTFNNEQFF. The CDR3 DNA sequence: TGTGCCAGCAGCTCACCCGGGACTTTCAATAATGAGCAGTTCTTC.

The chain is built from TRBV7-3 and TRBJ1-3; D uncertain. The CDR3 covers 12 residues. Germline V gene sequence: CDR1 SGHTA, CDR2 FQGTGA. Trimming took off 5 bases at V and 8 bases at J, with 10 bases between the two ends. CDR3 protein: CASSTPPDTIYF. As DNA, the CDR3 is TGTGCCAGCAGCACCCCCCCGGACACCATATATTTT.

V usage is TRBV19 and J usage is TRBJ1-2; 7 nucleotides align to TRBD1. The CDR3 is 13 residues long. Germline V CDR1 and CDR2: LNHDA, SQIVND (reference sequence). The V and J ends lost 8 bases and 3 bases, in that order; junction bases with no gene match: 6. The CDR3 DNA reads as TGTGCCAGTGCTTCCGGGACAGACTATGGCTACACCTTC. It is translated as CASASGTDYGYTF.

A few counts support this clone. The sample has other DNA sequences that encode this CDR3 too. The genes are TRBV30 and TRBJ1-1; D may be TRBD1 (5 bases). This CDR3 has 12 residues. The V gene lost 3 bases and the J gene lost 1 base, with 6 bases spanning the gap. Germline V gene sequence: CDR1 GTSNPN, CDR2 SVGIG (reference sequence). The CDR3 protein is CAWRRGNTEAFF. The CDR3 DNA is TGTGCCTGGAGAAGGGGGAACACTGAAGCTTTCTTT.

The chain has TRBV6-5 and TRBJ2-7, with 8 bases identical to TRBD1. In germline, CDR1 is MNHEY, CDR2 SVGAGI. The J segment lost 5 bases and the V segment lost 7 bases, leaving 13 bases of the junction unmatched. The CDR3 contains 15 residues. DNA of the CDR3: TGTGCCAGCAATCTACGGACAGGGAAGAGGGACGAGCAGTACTTC. Residues: CASNLRTGKRDEQYF.

This chain joins TRBV7-9 and TRBJ2-1, with 11 positions matching TRBD2. CDR3 length: 15 amino acids. Per the germline V gene, CDR1 is SEHNR and CDR2 is FQNEAQ (reference sequence). With V trimmed by 4 bases and J by 6 bases, 5 bases remained unmatched. DNA for the CDR3: TGTGCCAGCAGCTCCTTACTAGCGGGAGCCAATGAGCAGTTCTTC. Translated, it gives CASSSLLAGANEQFF.

This rearrangement joins TRBV27 to TRBJ2-5; D is uncertain. The CDR3 has 11 residues. Trimming cost V 6 bases and J 4 bases, with 6 bases left between them. Germline CDR1 MNHEY, CDR2 SMNVEV (reference sequence). CDR3 in amino acids: CASRIGETQYF. The DNA for the CDR3 is TGTGCCAGCAGGATAGGAGAGACCCAGTACTTC.

This sequence joins TRBV28 and TRBJ1-2; D remains unclear. Per germline, CDR1 MDHEN and CDR2 SYDVKM. The length of the CDR3 is 15 residues. Trimming took off 9 bases at V and 8 bases at J, with 25 bases between the two ends. The CDR3 protein is CARHNQGESWVGYTF. CDR3 DNA sequence: TGTGCCAGACATAATCAAGGAGAATCATGGGTCGGCTACACCTTC.

V and J are TRBV7-9 and TRBJ1-2; no clear D gene. CDR1 SEHNR and CDR2 FQNEAQ come from the germline V gene (reference sequence). The V gene lost 8 bases and the J gene lost 3 bases, with 7 bases spanning the gap. The CDR3 has 11 amino acids. Written as DNA, the CDR3 is TGTGCCAGCCGCGTCGACTATGGCTACACCTTC. It encodes CASRVDYGYTF.

This chain uses TRBV5-6 with TRBJ2-7, with D unclear. Germline lookup yields CDR1 SGHDT and CDR2 YYEEEE. V was trimmed by 4 bases and J by 5 bases, leaving 13 bases between them. CDR3 length equals 13 residues. Written as DNA, the CDR3 is TGTGCCAGCAGCCTAAACCAAGGCCACGAGCAGTACTTC. Protein sequence: CASSLNQGHEQYF.

This sequence joins TRBV7-8 and TRBJ1-2, with D perhaps TRBD1 (5 bases). The CDR3 consists of 13 residues. The V end was cut by 2 bases, the J end by 3 bases, with 7 bases between. Germline V lookup: CDR1 SGHVS, CDR2 FQNEAQ. CDR3 DNA: TGTGCCAGCAGCTTATGGGGGGACTATGGCTACACCTTC. It is translated as CASSLWGDYGYTF.

The chain recombines TRBV5-6 with TRBJ1-1; a possible D gene is TRBD1 (5 bases). The CDR3 is 15 residues long. The germline gives CDR1 SGHDT, CDR2 YYEEEE. V lost 2 bases, J lost 3 bases, and 14 bases lay in between. The DNA of the CDR3 is TGTGCCAGCAGCTTTGGATCAGGGTTTGACACTGAAGCTTTCTTT. It is translated as CASSFGSGFDTEAFF.

V usage is TRBV4-3 and J usage is TRBJ1-2; no clear D gene. The CDR3 sequence is 15 residues long. Trimming left V 1 base short and J 3 bases short, with 12 bases between. Germline values: CDR1 LGHNA, CDR2 YSLEER. The DNA for the CDR3 is TGCGCCAGCAGCCAAGTATCGGGCCAGCACTATGGCTACACCTTC. It yields the protein CASSQVSGQHYGYTF.

This clone is a singleton in its sample. The V call is TRBV9, the J call TRBJ2-5; unclear D gene. CDR1 and CDR2 from the germline V gene are SGDLS and YYNGEE. The CDR3 sequence is 15 residues long. V lost 0 bases and J 3 bases, leaving 12 bases between the germline ends. DNA of the CDR3: TGTGCCAGCAGCGTAGGCCCAGCTGGGAAAGAGACCCAGTACTTC. Translating it yields CASSVGPAGKETQYF. The full variable domain, in which reference TRBV9 and TRBJ2-5 provide the parts outside the CDR3, is DSGVTQTPKHLITATGQRVTLRCSPRSGDLSVYWYQQSLDQGLQFLIQYYNGEERAKGNILERFSAQQFPDLHSELNLSSLELGDSALYFCASSVGPAGKETQYFGPGTRLLVL.

The chain couples TRBV10-1 to TRBJ1-1; the D gene is possibly TRBD1 (5 bases). Looked up from germline, CDR1 is WNHNN and CDR2 is SYGVQD (reference sequence). V was pared by 3 bases and J by 3 bases, with 11 bases between. The CDR3 spans 14 residues. CDR3 sequence: CASSEGTGYTEAFF. The CDR3 DNA reads TGCGCCAGCAGTGAAGGGACGGGTTACACTGAAGCTTTCTTT.

This chain connects TRBV4-1 to TRBJ2-1; no definite D call. CDR1 and CDR2 (germline): MGHRA, YSYEKL. CDR3 length: 15 amino acids. Trimming pared 6 bases from V and 5 bases from J, leaving 17 bases between. The CDR3 sequence: CASSRRLDTHNEQFF. CDR3 nucleotide sequence: TGCGCCAGCAGTCGTAGACTTGACACTCACAATGAGCAGTTCTTC.

In this sample, this clone turned up once. This chain joins TRBV6-5 and TRBJ2-2; TRBD1 aligns across 9 bases. This CDR3 is built from 15 residues. V was pared by 5 bases and J by 5 bases, with 6 bases of the junction left unmatched. CDR1 is MNHEY, CDR2 SVGAGI, per germline. CDR3 nucleotide sequence: TGTGCCAGCAGTAAGCCGGGACAGGGTACCGGGGAGCTGTTTTTT. Translated, it gives CASSKPGQGTGELFF.

The CDR3 here is CASSLVQHNTGELFF. The CDR3 DNA follows: TGCGCCAGCAGCTTGGTGCAGCACAACACCGGGGAGCTGTTTTTT. This chain joins TRBV5-1 and TRBJ2-2; D remains unclear. The CDR3 runs to 15 residues. Trimming pared 0 bases from V and 2 bases from J, leaving 8 bases between. The germline gives CDR1 SGHRS, CDR2 YFSETQ.

As regards this clone: The same CDR3 arises from other DNA sequences in this sample as well. The chain links TRBV27 to TRBJ1-1; D is perhaps TRBD1 (5 bases). The CDR3 runs to 14 residues. In germline, CDR1 is MNHEY, CDR2 SMNVEV (reference sequence). The V end was cut by 0 bases, the J end by 4 bases, with 9 bases between. CDR3 bases: TGTGCCAGCAGTTTATCCCCCGGGGGCACTGAAGCTTTCTTT. Translation gives CASSLSPGGTEAFF.

The genes are TRBV15 and TRBJ2-3; no reliable D call. Trimming took off 0 bases at V and 0 bases at J, with 16 bases between the two ends. The CDR3 totals 18 residues. Germline lookup yields CDR1 LNHNV and CDR2 YYDKDF (reference sequence). The CDR3 DNA sequence: TGTGCCACCAGCAGAGATCCCCCCTGGGCCACTAGCACAGATACGCAGTATTTT. Its protein product is CATSRDPPWATSTDTQYF.

The chain recombines TRBV5-1 with TRBJ1-2; possibly TRBD1 for D (5 bases). There are 14 residues in the CDR3. Trimming cost V 0 bases and J 4 bases, with 10 bases left between them. Germline values: CDR1 SGHRS, CDR2 YFSETQ. DNA for the CDR3: TGCGCCAGCAGCTTGGTGGGGGACCTCTATGGCTACACCTTC. Amino acid sequence: CASSLVGDLYGYTF.

The V and J genes are TRBV29-1 and TRBJ2-1; 15 bases map to TRBD2. V gave up 7 bases and J gave up 4 bases; unmatched junction bases: 14. This CDR3 comprises 18 residues. Germline CDR1 and CDR2: SQVTM and ANQGSEA. The CDR3 is CSARGLAGGPYDYNEQFF. CDR3 coding DNA: TGCAGCGCCCGAGGACTAGCGGGAGGGCCGTACGATTACAATGAGCAGTTCTTC.

The chain employs TRBV2 and TRBJ1-1; 9 nucleotides line up with TRBD1. Germline trimming cut 2 bases from V and 6 bases from J; bases unmatched to any gene: 7. The germline V gene encodes CDR1 SNHLY and CDR2 FYNNEI. The CDR3 is 15 amino acids. CDR3 sequence reads: CASSESRQGVPEAFF. The CDR3 nucleotides are TGTGCCAGCAGTGAATCTAGACAGGGGGTACCTGAAGCTTTCTTT.

A single count supports this clone. The V gene is TRBV27, the J gene TRBJ2-3; D gene ambiguous. Germline V gene lookup returns CDR1 MNHEY and CDR2 SMNVEV (reference sequence). Trimming took 5 bases from V and 8 from J, leaving 11 bases between them. CDR3 size: 12 residues. The CDR3 DNA sequence: TGTGCCAGCAGTAGCCTATCTTCTACGCAGTATTTT. Its translation: CASSSLSSTQYF.

The chain has TRBV27 and TRBJ2-1; a possible D gene is TRBD2 (6 bases). The CDR3 has 15 residues. Germline values: CDR1 MNHEY, CDR2 SMNVEV (reference sequence). V dropped 5 bases and J dropped 8 bases, with 19 bases sitting between them. The CDR3 nucleotides read TGTGCCAGCAGTAGCCGGACGGAGGGATTGCATGAGCAGTTCTTC. Translated, it gives CASSSRTEGLHEQFF.

J is TRBJ2-7 and V is TRBV11-2; no clear D gene. V shed 4 bases and J shed 2 bases, with 9 bases lying between them. Germline V gene sequence: CDR1 SGHAT, CDR2 FQNNGV. The CDR3 loop spans 13 amino acids. CDR3 DNA: TGTGCCAGCAGCTATCGACAAACCTACGAGCAGTACTTC. Translation: CASSYRQTYEQYF. The complete variable domain, with remaining parts taken from reference TRBV11-2 and TRBJ2-7, reads EAGVAQSPRYKIIEKRQSVAFWCNPISGHATLYWYQQILGQGPKLLIQFQNNGVVDDSQLPKDRFSAERLKGVDSTLKIQPAKLEDSAVYLCASSYRQTYEQYFGPGTRLTVT.

This chain links TRBV27 with TRBJ2-5; unclear D gene. Germline V gene lookup returns CDR1 MNHEY and CDR2 SMNVEV (reference sequence). V lost 0 bases and J lost 5, with 16 bases in between. The CDR3 covers 16 residues. CDR3 sequence (DNA): TGTGCCAGCAGTTTATCGATATCCGGAGTATGGGAGACCCAGTACTTC. Its translation is CASSLSISGVWETQYF.

The chain has TRBV27 and TRBJ1-4; no clear D. Trimming cost V 1 base and J 4 bases, with 16 bases left between them. Germline assignment: CDR1 MNHEY and CDR2 SMNVEV (reference sequence). The length of the CDR3 is 17 residues. CDR3 loop: CASSLFPEGSDNEKLFF. The DNA for the CDR3 is TGTGCCAGCAGTTTATTCCCCGAGGGTTCAGATAATGAAAAACTGTTTTTT.

The gene calls are TRBV11-2 and TRBJ2-1; the D is unclear. The V and J ends lost 11 bases and 4 bases respectively, with 12 bases between them. Germline CDR1 and CDR2: SGHAT and FQNNGV. The CDR3 runs 12 residues. This CDR3 reads CASRFGYNEQFF. CDR3 bases: TGTGCCTCAAGGTTCGGTTACAATGAGCAGTTCTTC.